What follows are 26 T cell receptor beta chains derived from one specimen sequenced in a study of blood T cell repertoires in COVID-19. Clones were sequenced by immunoSEQ multiplex PCR, and TCRdb holds only the in-frame ones, with some missing. The data show about 190,000 clones, around 84% seen once. Specimen: peripheral blood. These receptors all come from a man under 40 with active or convalescent COVID-19.

The chain links TRBV9 to TRBJ1-2, with 9 nucleotides matching TRBD1. V was clipped by 3 bases and J by 4 bases; unmatched bases: 1. Germline CDR1 is SGDLS and CDR2 is YYNGEE. The CDR3 has 13 residues. DNA of the CDR3: TGTGCCAGCAGCGGGACAGGGGTCTATGGCTACACCTTC. Translated: CASSGTGVYGYTF.

The chain's CDR3 is CASSLTWAETQYF. The CDR3 DNA follows: TGTGCCAGTAGTTTGACATGGGCGGAGACCCAGTACTTC. The chain couples TRBV19 to TRBJ2-5; no clear D gene. The CDR3 has 13 residues. Trimming stripped 5 bases from V and 5 bases from J, with 12 bases between. Germline assignment: CDR1 LNHDA and CDR2 SQIVND (reference sequence).

The gene calls are TRBV28 and TRBJ2-1; 7 positions match TRBD1. The CDR3 contains 15 residues. Germline trimming cut 2 bases from V and 4 bases from J; bases unmatched to any gene: 5. From germline, CDR1 is MDHEN and CDR2 SYDVKM. This chain's CDR3 is CASSLNRGAYNEQFF. The CDR3 DNA reads as TGTGCCAGCAGTTTAAACAGGGGCGCGTACAATGAGCAGTTCTTC. Filled out from reference TRBV28 and TRBJ2-1, the complete variable domain reads DVKVTQSSRYLVKRTGEKVFLECVQDMDHENMFWYRQDPGLGLRLIYFSYDVKMKEKGDIPEGYSVSREKKERFSLILESASTNQTSMYLCASSLNRGAYNEQFFGPGTRLTVL.

The chain combines TRBV19 with TRBJ1-2, with a weak D call TRBD1 (5 bases). The germline V gene encodes CDR1 LNHDA and CDR2 SQIVND (reference sequence). V dropped 5 bases and J dropped 8 bases, with 18 bases sitting between them. The CDR3 covers 14 residues. The CDR3 spells CASSLGRAFRGYTF. DNA of the CDR3: TGTGCCAGTAGTCTCGGCAGGGCCTTCCGAGGCTACACCTTC.

The chain joins TRBV28 to TRBJ1-2, with D uncertain. The CDR3 spans 13 residues. CDR1 MDHEN and CDR2 SYDVKM come from the germline V gene. The CDR3 nucleotides are TGTGTCTCCACCGATTCGGCTAACTATGGCTACACCTTC. It codes for CVSTDSANYGYTF.

This clone is a singleton in its sample. The chain links TRBV9 to TRBJ1-4; possibly TRBD1 for D (5 bases). The ends were cut back, 1 base at V and 1 base at J, with 11 bases in the middle. The CDR3 totals 16 residues. Germline V gene sequence: CDR1 SGDLS, CDR2 YYNGEE. In DNA, the CDR3 is TGTGCCAGCAGCGTAAGCGGGGGGGGAACTAATGAAAAACTGTTTTTT. As protein: CASSVSGGGTNEKLFF. Supplemented by reference TRBV9 and TRBJ1-4, the full variable domain reads DSGVTQTPKHLITATGQRVTLRCSPRSGDLSVYWYQQSLDQGLQFLIQYYNGEERAKGNILERFSAQQFPDLHSELNLSSLELGDSALYFCASSVSGGGTNEKLFFGSGTQLSVL.

This clone was observed a handful of times. The V call is TRBV7-6, the J call TRBJ1-2; maybe TRBD1 (5 bases). V was cut by 3 bases and J by 5 bases, with 13 bases left in between. The CDR3 totals 14 residues. From germline, CDR1 is SGHVS and CDR2 FNYEAQ. The CDR3 nucleotides are TGTGCCAGCAGCTTGGACCAGGGCCCTTATGGCTACACCTTC. Translating it yields CASSLDQGPYGYTF.

The rearrangement links TRBV6-5 to TRBJ1-2; tentative D call: TRBD1 (6 bases). Germline lookup yields CDR1 MNHEY and CDR2 SVGAGI. V was pared by 0 bases and J by 3 bases, with 14 bases between. The CDR3 contains 16 residues. CDR3 sequence: CASSYSRQGTDYGYTF. Written as DNA, the CDR3 is TGTGCCAGCAGTTACTCGAGGCAGGGGACGGACTATGGCTACACCTTC.

V is TRBV6-1 and J is TRBJ2-5; TRBD1 might be the D (5 bases). CDR3 length: 19 amino acids. The V and J ends lost 2 bases and 4 bases respectively, with 26 bases between them. Germline CDR1 MNHNS, CDR2 SASEGT. The CDR3 DNA reads TGTGCCAGCAGTGAAAGTGTGTCAGGGTGGATGGCGATTTTAGAGACCCAGTACTTC. Residues: CASSESVSGWMAILETQYF.

This chain connects TRBV9 to TRBJ1-6, with D possibly TRBD1 on 5 matching bases. The germline V and J ends were trimmed by 3 bases and 7 bases, with 17 bases remaining between them. There are 16 residues in the CDR3. Per the germline V gene, CDR1 is SGDLS and CDR2 is YYNGEE. The DNA for the CDR3 is TGTGCCAGCAGCGCAAATCGGACACGGTTGAATTCACCCCTCCACTTT. It is translated as CASSANRTRLNSPLHF.

This clone has just a few counts. This chain connects TRBV3-1 (or the pseudogene TRBV3-2) to TRBJ2-5, with 12 bases matching TRBD2. The V gene's germline CDR1 is LGHDT and CDR2 YNNKEL (reference sequence). This CDR3 is 16 amino acids long. Losses at the gene ends were 2 bases for V and 1 base for J; bases not matched to a gene: 2. The DNA of the CDR3 is TGTGCCAGCAGCCAAACGACTAGCGGGGGCCAAGAGACCCAGTACTTC. Protein: CASSQTTSGGQETQYF.

This sequence joins TRBV5-1 and TRBJ2-1, with D possibly TRBD2 on 6 matching bases. Trimming stripped 0 bases from V and 0 bases from J, with 16 bases between. The CDR3 is made up of 18 amino acids. CDR1 is SGHRS and CDR2 is YFSETQ in the germline V gene. CDR3 amino acids: CASSLVIFAGRSYNEQFF. The CDR3, as DNA: TGCGCCAGCAGCTTGGTAATATTTGCGGGGCGCTCCTACAATGAGCAGTTCTTC.

V is TRBV5-4 and J is TRBJ2-1; D possibly corresponds to TRBD2 (5 bases). V lost 7 bases and J 4 bases, leaving 15 bases between the germline ends. The CDR3 runs to 14 residues. CDR1 is SGHNT, CDR2 YYREEE, per germline (reference sequence). The CDR3 DNA sequence: TGTGCCAGCGCCGTGTGGGGAGCTTACAATGAGCAGTTCTTC. This codes for CASAVWGAYNEQFF.

V is TRBV6-5 and J is TRBJ1-1; possibly TRBD1 for D (6 bases). Germline CDR1 reads MNHEY; CDR2 reads SVGAGI. This CDR3 region has 14 residues. V shed 0 bases and J shed 7 bases, with 12 bases lying between them. The CDR3 loop is CASSYSIRDIEAFF. The DNA of the CDR3 is TGTGCCAGCAGTTACTCGATCCGGGACATTGAAGCTTTCTTT.

The gene calls are TRBV5-8 and TRBJ2-2; possibly TRBD2 for D (6 bases). This CDR3 region has 17 residues. CDR1 and CDR2 (germline): SGHTS, YDEGEE. Trimming pared 5 bases from V and 7 bases from J, leaving 24 bases between. The CDR3, as DNA: TGTGCCAGCAGGCCCACTTCTAGCGCCGATGGGGGCGGGGAGCTGTTTTTT. Its translation is CASRPTSSADGGGELFF.

V gene TRBV7-9 combines with J gene TRBJ2-2; no definite D call. The germline V and J ends were trimmed by 2 bases and 0 bases, with 10 bases remaining between them. Looked up from germline, CDR1 is SEHNR and CDR2 is FQNEAQ (reference sequence). The CDR3 is 16 amino acids. CDR3 protein: CASSLMETTNTGELFF. The CDR3 DNA reads as TGTGCCAGCAGCTTAATGGAGACCACGAACACCGGGGAGCTGTTTTTT.

The genes are TRBV7-3 and TRBJ2-2, with TRBD2 matching over 7 bases. This CDR3 is 16 amino acids long. Germline assignment: CDR1 SGHTA and CDR2 FQGTGA. Trimming at V came to 5 bases and at J to 0 bases, leaving 6 bases not matched to a gene. The CDR3 spells CASSPRDYANTGELFF. The CDR3 coding sequence is TGTGCCAGCAGCCCTAGGGACTATGCGAACACCGGGGAGCTGTTTTTT.

This chain links TRBV6-6 with TRBJ2-1; D unclear. CDR3 length: 11 residues. Per germline, CDR1 MNHNY and CDR2 SVGAGI (reference sequence). Trimming pared 6 bases from V and 9 bases from J, leaving 9 bases between. Here the CDR3 reads CASSRTGEQFF. CDR3 DNA: TGTGCCAGCAGCCGTACTGGTGAGCAGTTCTTC.

This clone was observed once. The rearrangement joins TRBV27 to TRBJ2-5; maybe TRBD1 (6 bases). The V end was cut by 11 bases, the J end by 2 bases, with 15 bases between. CDR3 size: 13 residues. The germline V gene has CDR1 MNHEY and CDR2 SMNVEV (reference sequence). The CDR3: CAPIWGLQETQYF. Written as DNA, the CDR3 is TGTGCCCCAATCTGGGGGCTTCAAGAGACCCAGTACTTC.

The genes are TRBV19 and TRBJ1-5; TRBD1 might be the D (5 bases). The CDR3 loop spans 16 amino acids. V dropped 3 bases and J dropped 3 bases, with 15 bases sitting between them. Germline V gene data show CDR1 as LNHDA and CDR2 as SQIVND (reference sequence). The CDR3 coding sequence is TGTGCCAGTAGTATTTCGGCAGGGAAGGACAATCAGCCCCAGCATTTT. It encodes CASSISAGKDNQPQHF.

This clone was seen more than once but under ten times. V gene TRBV19 combines with J gene TRBJ1-3, with D unresolved. The CDR3 covers 15 residues. Germline CDR1 reads LNHDA; CDR2 reads SQIVND (reference sequence). The germline V and J ends were trimmed by 7 bases and 3 bases, with 16 bases remaining between them. CDR3: CASTLLRGVGNTIYF. The CDR3 DNA sequence: TGTGCCAGTACGCTCCTCCGAGGCGTTGGAAACACCATATATTTT.

This CDR3 reads CASSIAGQRANQPQHF. The CDR3 DNA is TGTGCCAGTAGTATAGCAGGACAGAGGGCCAATCAGCCCCAGCATTTT. The chain recombines TRBV19 with TRBJ1-5, with D maybe TRBD1 (6 bases). The CDR3 contains 16 residues. Trimming cost V 1 base and J 3 bases, with 13 bases left between them. From germline, CDR1 is LNHDA and CDR2 SQIVND (reference sequence).

This clone was counted once. This rearrangement joins TRBV11-2 to TRBJ2-1; D not certain. With 1 base removed from V and 3 bases from J, the gap between germline ends came to 10 bases. CDR3 length equals 15 residues. Germline loops: CDR1 SGHAT, CDR2 FQNNGV. DNA of the CDR3: TGTGCCAGCAGCTTAGGACTCGCCGGCTACAATGAGCAGTTCTTC. Translated: CASSLGLAGYNEQFF.

The V call is TRBV7-6, the J call TRBJ2-1; D is possibly TRBD2 (6 bases). Looked up from germline, CDR1 is SGHVS and CDR2 is FNYEAQ. CDR3 length: 16 amino acids. Trimming stripped 2 bases from V and 8 bases from J, with 19 bases between. This CDR3 is CASSLPRRGRGDEQFF. CDR3 sequence (DNA): TGTGCCAGCAGCTTACCCCGTCGGGGGAGAGGCGATGAGCAGTTCTTC.

This clone was counted a single time. The rearrangement links TRBV2 to TRBJ1-2; D is unclear. Trimming cost V 8 bases and J 2 bases, with 9 bases left between them. The CDR3 loop spans 12 amino acids. Germline-derived CDR1 and CDR2 are SNHLY and FYNNEI. CDR3 bases: TGTGCCAGCGGCCGAGGAAACTATGGCTACACCTTC. It is translated as CASGRGNYGYTF.

The chain couples TRBV30 to TRBJ2-5, with TRBD2 matching over 14 bases. The J segment lost 5 bases and the V segment lost 3 bases, leaving 8 bases of the junction unmatched. CDR3 length: 16 residues. Germline CDR1 is GTSNPN and CDR2 is SVGIG (reference sequence). The CDR3 sequence is CAWRTGLAGARETQYF. The DNA for the CDR3 is TGTGCCTGGAGAACGGGACTAGCGGGGGCGAGGGAGACCCAGTACTTC.